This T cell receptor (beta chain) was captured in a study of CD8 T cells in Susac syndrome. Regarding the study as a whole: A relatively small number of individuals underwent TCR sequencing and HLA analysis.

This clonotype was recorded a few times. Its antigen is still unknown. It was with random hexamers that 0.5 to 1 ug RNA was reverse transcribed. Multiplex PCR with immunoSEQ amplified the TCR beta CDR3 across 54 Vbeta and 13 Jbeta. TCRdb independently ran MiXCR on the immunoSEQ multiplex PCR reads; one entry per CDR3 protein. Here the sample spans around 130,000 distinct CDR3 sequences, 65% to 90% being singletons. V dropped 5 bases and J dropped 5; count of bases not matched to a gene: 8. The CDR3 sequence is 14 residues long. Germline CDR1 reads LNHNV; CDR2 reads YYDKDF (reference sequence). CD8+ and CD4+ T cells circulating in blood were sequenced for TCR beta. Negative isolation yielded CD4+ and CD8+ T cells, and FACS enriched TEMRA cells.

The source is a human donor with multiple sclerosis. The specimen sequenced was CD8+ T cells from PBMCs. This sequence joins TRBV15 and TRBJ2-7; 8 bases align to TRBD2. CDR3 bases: TGTGCCACCAGCCTGGGGCGGGGGGCCGACGAGCAGTACTTC. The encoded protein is CATSLGRGADEQYF.